The 8 T cell receptor beta chains in this list originate from one sample, sequenced in a study of PD-L1 blockade in urothelial cancer. TCRdb's copy holds only in-frame clones and misses some; the assay was immunoSEQ multiplex PCR. The top ten hold 3.7% of the sample, which has tens of thousands of clones, 75% to 90% seen once. The source was PBMCs, collected around atezolizumab (anti-PD-L1) treatment. These receptor sequences come from a man aged 50-59 years with urothelial cancer.

The rearrangement joins TRBV28 to TRBJ1-2, with 7 bases lining up with TRBD1. The germline V gene encodes CDR1 MDHEN and CDR2 SYDVKM. With V trimmed by 6 bases and J by 6 bases, 16 bases remained unmatched. This CDR3 spans 16 amino acids. The CDR3 here is CASRPIYRGGMDGYTF. As DNA, the CDR3 is TGTGCCAGCAGGCCCATCTACAGGGGTGGCATGGATGGCTACACCTTC.

The gene calls are TRBV10-3 and TRBJ1-3; 8 bases match TRBD1. CDR3 length equals 13 residues. The V gene's germline CDR1 is ENHRY and CDR2 SYGVKD. Trimming removed 10 bases from V and 6 bases from J; junction bases left unmatched: 8. DNA of the CDR3: TGTGCCACCCAAACAGGGGGAGAAAACACCATATATTTT. Translated, it gives CATQTGGENTIYF.

J is TRBJ1-2 and V is TRBV9; no reliable D call. Deletions cut 4 bases from V and 5 bases from J, with 24 bases between. Germline CDR1 is SGDLS and CDR2 is YYNGEE. This CDR3 contains 17 residues. CDR3 protein: CASSTTWRGNSRYGYTF. CDR3 nucleotide sequence: TGTGCCAGCAGCACAACTTGGCGAGGGAATTCGAGATATGGCTACACCTTC.

The gene calls are TRBV10-3 and TRBJ2-2, with 7 bases matching TRBD1. V lost 10 bases, J lost 4 bases, and 6 bases stayed unmatched. The CDR3 has 13 amino acids. CDR1 ENHRY and CDR2 SYGVKD come from the germline V gene. The chain's CDR3 is CASTGVGTGELFF. Here the CDR3 DNA reads TGTGCCAGTACAGGGGTCGGCACCGGGGAGCTGTTTTTT.

The chain combines TRBV30 with TRBJ2-7; D is possibly TRBD2 (5 bases). The V gene lost 3 bases and the J gene lost 7 bases, with 13 bases spanning the gap. The CDR3 loop spans 12 amino acids. Germline-derived CDR1 and CDR2 are GTSNPN and SVGIG (reference sequence). CDR3: CAWSADGREQYF. The CDR3 DNA is TGTGCCTGGAGCGCCGATGGGAGAGAGCAGTACTTC.

This chain connects TRBV30 to TRBJ2-7; D remains unclear. The V gene lost 4 bases and the J gene lost 1 base, with 8 bases spanning the gap. Germline values: CDR1 GTSNPN, CDR2 SVGIG (reference sequence). The CDR3 has 12 amino acids. This CDR3 reads CAWNQESYEQYF. The DNA for the CDR3 is TGTGCCTGGAATCAGGAATCCTACGAGCAGTACTTC.

The chain combines TRBV11-3 with TRBJ1-2; no reliable D call. V lost 2 bases, J lost 4 bases, and 8 bases lay in between. In germline, CDR1 is SGHNT, CDR2 YENEEA. The CDR3 is 13 amino acids. Here the CDR3 DNA reads TGTGCCAGCAGCTTACCTAACGGCTATGGCTACACCTTC. The encoded protein is CASSLPNGYGYTF.

The chain combines TRBV7-9 with TRBJ2-3, with a tentative D call TRBD2 (6 bases). V lost 2 bases, J lost 11 bases, and 11 bases lay in between. The germline V gene encodes CDR1 SEHNR and CDR2 FQNEAQ (reference sequence). The CDR3 loop spans 12 amino acids. The CDR3 nucleotides are TGTGCCAGCAGCTTACTTCAGGGAGGGCAGTATTTT. Protein sequence: CASSLLQGGQYF.